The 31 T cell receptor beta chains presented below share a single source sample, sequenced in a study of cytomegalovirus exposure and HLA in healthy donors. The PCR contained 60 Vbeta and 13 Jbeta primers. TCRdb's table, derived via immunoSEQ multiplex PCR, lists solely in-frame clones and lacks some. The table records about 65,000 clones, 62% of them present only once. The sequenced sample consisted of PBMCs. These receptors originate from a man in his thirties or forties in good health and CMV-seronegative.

CDR3 nucleotides: TGTGCCAGCAGTTACGGTGGGGAGGATTGGCCTGAAGCTTTCTTT. This encodes CASSYGGEDWPEAFF. The J gene is TRBJ1-1, the V gene TRBV6-5; D is unresolved. CDR1 is MNHEY and CDR2 is SVGAGI in the germline V gene. The CDR3 has 15 amino acids. V lost 2 bases and J lost 6, with 16 bases in between.

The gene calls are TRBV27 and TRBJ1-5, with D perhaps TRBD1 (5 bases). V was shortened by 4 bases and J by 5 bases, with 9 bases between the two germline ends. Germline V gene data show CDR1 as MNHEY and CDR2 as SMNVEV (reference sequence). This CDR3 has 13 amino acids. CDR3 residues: CASSSTVYQPQHF. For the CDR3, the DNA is TGTGCCAGCAGTTCGACAGTTTATCAGCCCCAGCATTTT.

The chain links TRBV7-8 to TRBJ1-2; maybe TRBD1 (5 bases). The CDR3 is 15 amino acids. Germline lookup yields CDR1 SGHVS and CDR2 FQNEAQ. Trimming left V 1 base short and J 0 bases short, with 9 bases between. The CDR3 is CASSLGTRANYGYTF. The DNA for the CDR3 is TGTGCCAGCAGCTTAGGGACACGGGCTAACTATGGCTACACCTTC. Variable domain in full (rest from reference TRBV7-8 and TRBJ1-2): GAGVSQSPRYKVAKRGQDVALRCDPISGHVSLFWYQQALGQGPEFLTYFQNEAQLDKSGLPSDRFFAERPEGSVSTLKIQRTQQEDSAVYLCASSLGTRANYGYTFGSGTRLTVV.

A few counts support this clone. CDR3 sequence reads: CASSRTREQFF. The CDR3 DNA reads TGCGCCAGCAGCAGGACACGTGAGCAGTTCTTC. The J gene is TRBJ2-1, the V gene TRBV5-1; possible D gene TRBD1, 5 bases. Germline CDR1 and CDR2: SGHRS and YFSETQ. The length of the CDR3 is 11 residues. Trimming left V 4 bases short and J 9 bases short, with 8 bases between.

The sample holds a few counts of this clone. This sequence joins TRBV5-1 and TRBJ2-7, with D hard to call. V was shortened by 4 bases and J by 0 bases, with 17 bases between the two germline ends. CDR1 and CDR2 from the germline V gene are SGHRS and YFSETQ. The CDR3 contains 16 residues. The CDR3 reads CASSPVGSLSSYEQYF. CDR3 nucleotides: TGCGCCAGCAGCCCCGTCGGTTCTTTGAGCTCCTACGAGCAGTACTTC.

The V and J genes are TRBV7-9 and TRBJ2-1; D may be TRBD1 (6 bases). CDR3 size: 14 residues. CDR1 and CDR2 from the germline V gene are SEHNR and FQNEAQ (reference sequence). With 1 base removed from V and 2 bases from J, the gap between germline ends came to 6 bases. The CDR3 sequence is CASSLEGAYNEQFF. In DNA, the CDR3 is TGTGCCAGCAGCTTAGAGGGGGCCTACAATGAGCAGTTCTTC.

CDR3 loop: CASSSGQASVYEQYF. CDR3 sequence (DNA): TGCGCCAGCAGCTCCGGACAGGCCTCCGTCTACGAGCAGTACTTC. The V call is TRBV5-1, the J call TRBJ2-7, with 7 bases identical to TRBD1. Germline CDR1 reads SGHRS; CDR2 reads YFSETQ. This CDR3 contains 15 residues. With V trimmed by 3 bases and J by 3 bases, 9 bases remained unmatched.

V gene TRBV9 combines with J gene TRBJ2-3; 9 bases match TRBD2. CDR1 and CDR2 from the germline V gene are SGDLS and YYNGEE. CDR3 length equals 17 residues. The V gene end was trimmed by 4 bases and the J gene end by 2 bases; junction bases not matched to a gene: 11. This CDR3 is CASSPRVPGLATDTQYF. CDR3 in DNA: TGTGCCAGCAGCCCCCGAGTGCCGGGACTAGCCACAGATACGCAGTATTTT.

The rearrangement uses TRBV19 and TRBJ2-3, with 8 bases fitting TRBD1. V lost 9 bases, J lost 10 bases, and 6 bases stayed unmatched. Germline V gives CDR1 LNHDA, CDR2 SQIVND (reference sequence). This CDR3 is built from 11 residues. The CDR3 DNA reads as TGTGCCAGCCAGGGGGCTAGCGCGCAGTATTTT. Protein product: CASQGASAQYF.

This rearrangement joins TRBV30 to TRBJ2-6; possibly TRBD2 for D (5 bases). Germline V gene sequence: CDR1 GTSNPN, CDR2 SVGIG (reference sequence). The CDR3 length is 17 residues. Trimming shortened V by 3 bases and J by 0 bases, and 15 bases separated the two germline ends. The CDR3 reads CAWRRRRMSSGANVLTF. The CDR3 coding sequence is TGTGCCTGGAGGAGGAGGCGGATGAGCTCTGGGGCCAACGTCCTGACTTTC.

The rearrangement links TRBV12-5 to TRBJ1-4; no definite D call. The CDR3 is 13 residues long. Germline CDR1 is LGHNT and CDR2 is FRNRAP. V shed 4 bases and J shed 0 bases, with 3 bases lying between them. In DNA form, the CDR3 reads TGTGCTAGTGGTTCAGCAACTAATGAAAAACTGTTTTTT. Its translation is CASGSATNEKLFF.

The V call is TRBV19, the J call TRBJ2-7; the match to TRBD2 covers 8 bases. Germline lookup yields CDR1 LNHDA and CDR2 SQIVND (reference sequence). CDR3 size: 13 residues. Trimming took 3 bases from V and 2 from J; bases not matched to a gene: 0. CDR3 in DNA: TGTGCCAGTAGTATGGGACTAGCCTACGAGCAGTACTTC. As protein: CASSMGLAYEQYF.

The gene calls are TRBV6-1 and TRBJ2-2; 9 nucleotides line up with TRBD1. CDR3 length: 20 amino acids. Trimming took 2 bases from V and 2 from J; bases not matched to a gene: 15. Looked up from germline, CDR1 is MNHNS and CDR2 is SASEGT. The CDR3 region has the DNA TGTGCCAGCAGTGAACTAATGGGACAGGGTATTGGTTTTAACACCGGGGAGCTGTTTTTT. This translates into CASSELMGQGIGFNTGELFF.

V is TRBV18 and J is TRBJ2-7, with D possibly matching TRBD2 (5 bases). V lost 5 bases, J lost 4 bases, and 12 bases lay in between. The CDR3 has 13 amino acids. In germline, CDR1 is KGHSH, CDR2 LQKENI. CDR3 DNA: TGTGCCAGCTCATCCGGACTGGGATACGAGCAGTACTTC. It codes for CASSSGLGYEQYF.

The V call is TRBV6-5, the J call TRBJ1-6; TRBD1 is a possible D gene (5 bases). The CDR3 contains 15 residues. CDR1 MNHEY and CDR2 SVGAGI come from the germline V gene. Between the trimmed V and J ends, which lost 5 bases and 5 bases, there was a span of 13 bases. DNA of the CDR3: TGTGCCAGCAGTCAGAATCGACAGAATAATTCACCCCTCCACTTT. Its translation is CASSQNRQNNSPLHF.

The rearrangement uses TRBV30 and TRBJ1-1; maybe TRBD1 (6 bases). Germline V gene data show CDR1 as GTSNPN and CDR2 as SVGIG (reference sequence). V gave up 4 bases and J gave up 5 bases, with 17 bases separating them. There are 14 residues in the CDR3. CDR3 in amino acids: CAWTFYREGTEAFF. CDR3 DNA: TGTGCCTGGACCTTCTACAGGGAAGGGACTGAAGCTTTCTTT.

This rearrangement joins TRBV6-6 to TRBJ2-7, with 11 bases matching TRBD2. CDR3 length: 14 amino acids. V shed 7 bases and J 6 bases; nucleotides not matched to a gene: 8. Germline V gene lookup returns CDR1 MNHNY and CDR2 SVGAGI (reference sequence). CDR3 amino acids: CASTLLLAGAEQYF. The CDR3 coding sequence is TGTGCCAGCACCCTTTTACTAGCGGGGGCCGAGCAGTACTTC.

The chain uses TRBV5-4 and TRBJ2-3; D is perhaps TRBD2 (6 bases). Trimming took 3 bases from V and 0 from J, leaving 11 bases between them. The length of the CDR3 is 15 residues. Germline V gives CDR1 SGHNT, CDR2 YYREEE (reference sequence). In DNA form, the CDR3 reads TGTGCCAGCAGCTATCGGGGACTTAGCACAGATACGCAGTATTTT. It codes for CASSYRGLSTDTQYF.

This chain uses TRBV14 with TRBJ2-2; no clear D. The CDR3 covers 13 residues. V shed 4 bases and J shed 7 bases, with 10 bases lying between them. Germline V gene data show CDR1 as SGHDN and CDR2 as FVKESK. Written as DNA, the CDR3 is TGTGCCAGCAGCCTCTCAAGAGGCGGGGAGCTGTTTTTT. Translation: CASSLSRGGELFF.

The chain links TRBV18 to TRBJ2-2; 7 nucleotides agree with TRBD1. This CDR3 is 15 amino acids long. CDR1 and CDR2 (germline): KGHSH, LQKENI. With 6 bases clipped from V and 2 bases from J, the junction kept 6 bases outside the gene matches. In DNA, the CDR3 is TGTGCCAGCTCCCCCGGGACAGCCAACACCGGGGAGCTGTTTTTT. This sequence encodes CASSPGTANTGELFF.

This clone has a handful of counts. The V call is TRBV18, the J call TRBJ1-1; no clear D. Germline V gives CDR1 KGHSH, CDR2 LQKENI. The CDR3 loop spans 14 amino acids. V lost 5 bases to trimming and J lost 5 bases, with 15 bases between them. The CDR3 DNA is TGTGCCAGCTCAAAGGGAGGCGGTGAGACTGAAGCTTTCTTT. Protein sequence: CASSKGGGETEAFF.

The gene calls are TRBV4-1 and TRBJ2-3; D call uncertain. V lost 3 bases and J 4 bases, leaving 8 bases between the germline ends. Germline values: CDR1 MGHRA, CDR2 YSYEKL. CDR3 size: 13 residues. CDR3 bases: TGCGCCAGCAGCCAGCAACTTGCAGATACGCAGTATTTT. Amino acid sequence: CASSQQLADTQYF.

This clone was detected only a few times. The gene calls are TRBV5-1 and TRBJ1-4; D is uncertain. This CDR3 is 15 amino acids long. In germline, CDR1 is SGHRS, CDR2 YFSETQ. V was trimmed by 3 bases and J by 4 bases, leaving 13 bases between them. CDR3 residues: CASSSWWGDNEKLFF. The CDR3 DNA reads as TGCGCCAGCAGCTCCTGGTGGGGAGATAATGAAAAACTGTTTTTT.

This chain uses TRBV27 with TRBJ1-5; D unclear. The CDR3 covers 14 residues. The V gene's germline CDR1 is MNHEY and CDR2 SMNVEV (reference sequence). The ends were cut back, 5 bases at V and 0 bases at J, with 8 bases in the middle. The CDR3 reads CASSPFHSNQPQHF. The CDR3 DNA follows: TGTGCCAGCAGTCCATTCCATAGCAATCAGCCCCAGCATTTT.

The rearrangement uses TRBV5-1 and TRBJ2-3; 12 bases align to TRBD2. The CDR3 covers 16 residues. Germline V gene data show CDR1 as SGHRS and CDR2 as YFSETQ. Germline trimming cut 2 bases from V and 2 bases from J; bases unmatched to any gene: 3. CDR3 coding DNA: TGCGCCAGCAGCTTACTAGCGGGGGGCGACACAGATACGCAGTATTTT. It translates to CASSLLAGGDTDTQYF. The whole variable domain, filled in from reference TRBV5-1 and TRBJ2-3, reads KAGVTQTPRYLIKTRGQQVTLSCSPISGHRSVSWYQQTPGQGLQFLFEYFSETQRNKGNFPGRFSGRQFSNSRSEMNVSTLELGDSALYLCASSLLAGGDTDTQYFGPGTRLTVL.

CDR3 region: CASSRFGEQYF. CDR3 coding DNA: TGTGCCAGCAGCCGGTTCGGAGAGCAGTATTTT. The chain uses TRBV5-8 and TRBJ2-3; D unresolved. CDR1 and CDR2 (germline): SGHTS, YDEGEE. The CDR3 runs to 11 residues. V lost 4 bases and J 11 bases, leaving 11 bases between the germline ends.

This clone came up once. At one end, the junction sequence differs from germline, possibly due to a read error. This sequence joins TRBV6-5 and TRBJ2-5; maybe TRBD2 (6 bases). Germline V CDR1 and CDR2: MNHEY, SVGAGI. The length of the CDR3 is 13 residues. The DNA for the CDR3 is TGTGCCAGCAGTTACTCGGGACTCAGAACCCCGTACTTC. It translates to CASSYSGLRTPYF.

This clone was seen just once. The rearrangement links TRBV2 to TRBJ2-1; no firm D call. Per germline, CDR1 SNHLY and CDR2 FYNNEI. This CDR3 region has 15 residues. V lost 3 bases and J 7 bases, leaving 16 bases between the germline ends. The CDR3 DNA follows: TGTGCCAGCAGTGACCTCCTGAACAGATCTAATGAGCAGTTCTTC. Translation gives CASSDLLNRSNEQFF.

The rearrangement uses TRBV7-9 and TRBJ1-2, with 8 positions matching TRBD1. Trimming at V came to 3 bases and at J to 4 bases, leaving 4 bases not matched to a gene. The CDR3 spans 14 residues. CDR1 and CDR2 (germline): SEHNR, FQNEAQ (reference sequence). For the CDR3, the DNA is TGTGCCAGCAGCTTGGGACAGGTTGTCTATGGCTACACCTTC. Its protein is CASSLGQVVYGYTF.

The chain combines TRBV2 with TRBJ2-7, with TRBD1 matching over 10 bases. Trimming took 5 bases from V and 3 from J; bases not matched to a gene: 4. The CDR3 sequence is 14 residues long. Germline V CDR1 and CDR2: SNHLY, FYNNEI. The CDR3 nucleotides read TGTGCCAGCAGTTCTCGGGACAGGGGCTACGAGCAGTACTTC. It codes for CASSSRDRGYEQYF.

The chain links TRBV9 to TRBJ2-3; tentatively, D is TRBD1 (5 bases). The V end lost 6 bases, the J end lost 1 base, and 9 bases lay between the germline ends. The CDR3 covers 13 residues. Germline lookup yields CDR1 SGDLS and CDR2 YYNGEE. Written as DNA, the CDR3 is TGTGCCAGCATGGGGCCTCGCACAGATACGCAGTATTTT. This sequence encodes CASMGPRTDTQYF.